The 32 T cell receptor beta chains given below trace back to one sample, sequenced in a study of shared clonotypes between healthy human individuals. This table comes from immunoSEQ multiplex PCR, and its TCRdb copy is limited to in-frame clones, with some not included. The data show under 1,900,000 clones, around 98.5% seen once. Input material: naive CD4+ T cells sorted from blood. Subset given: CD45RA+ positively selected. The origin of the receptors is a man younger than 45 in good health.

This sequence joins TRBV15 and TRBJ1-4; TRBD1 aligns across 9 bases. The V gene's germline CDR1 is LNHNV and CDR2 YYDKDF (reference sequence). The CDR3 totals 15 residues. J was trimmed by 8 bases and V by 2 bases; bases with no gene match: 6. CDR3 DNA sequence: TGTGCCACCAGCAGATCCTACGGACAGGGGGAAAAACTGTTTTTT. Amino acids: CATSRSYGQGEKLFF.

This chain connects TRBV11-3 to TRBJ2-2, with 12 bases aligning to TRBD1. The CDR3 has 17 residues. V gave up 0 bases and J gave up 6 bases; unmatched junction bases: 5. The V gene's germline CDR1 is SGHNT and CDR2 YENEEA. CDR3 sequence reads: CASSLDRGQGAAGELFF. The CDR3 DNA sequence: TGTGCCAGCAGCTTAGATAGGGGACAGGGGGCCGCCGGGGAGCTGTTTTTT.

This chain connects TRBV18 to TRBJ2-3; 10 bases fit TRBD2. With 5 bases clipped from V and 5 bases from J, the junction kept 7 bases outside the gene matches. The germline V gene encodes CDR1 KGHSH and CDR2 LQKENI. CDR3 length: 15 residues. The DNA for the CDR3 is TGTGCCAGCTCATCCCTAGCGGGGGTGGGAGATACGCAGTATTTT. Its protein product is CASSSLAGVGDTQYF.

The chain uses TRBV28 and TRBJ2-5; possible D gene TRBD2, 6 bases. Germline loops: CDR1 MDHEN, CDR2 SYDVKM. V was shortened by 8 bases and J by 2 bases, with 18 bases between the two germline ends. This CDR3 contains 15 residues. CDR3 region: CASSRGGMTQETQYF. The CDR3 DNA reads TGTGCCAGCTCACGGGGCGGGATGACACAAGAGACCCAGTACTTC.

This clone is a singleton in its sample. The CDR3 nucleotides are TGTGCCAGCAATCGCCGGGACCTCAGCTCCTACGAGCAGTACTTC. It specifies CASNRRDLSSYEQYF. This chain connects TRBV2 to TRBJ2-7, with D perhaps TRBD1 or TRBD2 (5 bases each). CDR3 length: 15 residues. CDR1 SNHLY and CDR2 FYNNEI come from the germline V gene. V shed 7 bases and J shed 0 bases, with 16 bases lying between them.

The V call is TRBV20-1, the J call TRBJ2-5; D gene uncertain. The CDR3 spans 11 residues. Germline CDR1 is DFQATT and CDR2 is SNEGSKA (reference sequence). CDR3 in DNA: TGCAGCTTCCCCCTGGGGGAGACCCAGTACTTC. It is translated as CSFPLGETQYF.

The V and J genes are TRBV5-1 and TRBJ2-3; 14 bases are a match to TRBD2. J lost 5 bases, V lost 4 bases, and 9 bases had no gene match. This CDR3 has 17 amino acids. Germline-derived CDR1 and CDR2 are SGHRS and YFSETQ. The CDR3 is CASSTGLAGVLLDTQYF. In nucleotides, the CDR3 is TGCGCCAGCAGCACGGGACTAGCGGGAGTCTTGCTAGATACGCAGTATTTT.

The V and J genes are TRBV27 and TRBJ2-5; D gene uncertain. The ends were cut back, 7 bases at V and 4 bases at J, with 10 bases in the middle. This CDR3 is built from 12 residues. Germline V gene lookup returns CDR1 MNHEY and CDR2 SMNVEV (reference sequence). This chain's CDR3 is CASIPSGETQYF. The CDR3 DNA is TGTGCCAGCATTCCCTCAGGAGAGACCCAGTACTTC.

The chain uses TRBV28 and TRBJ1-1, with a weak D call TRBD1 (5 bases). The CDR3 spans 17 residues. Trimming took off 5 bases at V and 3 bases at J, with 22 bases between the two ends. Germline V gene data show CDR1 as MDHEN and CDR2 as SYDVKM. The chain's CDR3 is CASSLLRLQVKDTEAFF. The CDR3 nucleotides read TGTGCCAGCAGTCTACTACGCCTACAGGTTAAGGACACTGAAGCTTTCTTT.

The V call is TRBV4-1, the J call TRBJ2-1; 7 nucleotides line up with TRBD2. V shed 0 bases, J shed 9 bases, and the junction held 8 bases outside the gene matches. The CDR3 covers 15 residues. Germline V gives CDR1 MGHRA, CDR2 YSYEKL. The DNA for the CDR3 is TGCGCCAGCAGCCAAGAGAGTGGGAGGGCCGGTGAGCAGTTCTTC. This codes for CASSQESGRAGEQFF.

Here the CDR3 reads CASSPSPTQWAFF. CDR3 in DNA: TGTGCCAGCAGCCCCAGCCCGACCCAGTGGGCTTTCTTT. V usage is TRBV5-6 and J usage is TRBJ1-1, with D unresolved. The CDR3 runs 13 residues. Deletions cut 4 bases from V and 11 bases from J, with 18 bases between. Per germline, CDR1 SGHDT and CDR2 YYEEEE.

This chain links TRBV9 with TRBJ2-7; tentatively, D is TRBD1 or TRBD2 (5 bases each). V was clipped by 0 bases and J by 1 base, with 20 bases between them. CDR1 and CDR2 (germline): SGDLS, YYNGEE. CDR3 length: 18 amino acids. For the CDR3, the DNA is TGTGCCAGCAGCGTAGCCGAAGGGGCAGGAGGAATTTCCTACGAGCAGTACTTC. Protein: CASSVAEGAGGISYEQYF.

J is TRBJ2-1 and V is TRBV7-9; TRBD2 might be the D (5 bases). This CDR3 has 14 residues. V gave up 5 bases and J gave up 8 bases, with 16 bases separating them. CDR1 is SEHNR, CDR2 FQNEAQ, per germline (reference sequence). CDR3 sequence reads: CASSPTAVRDEQFF. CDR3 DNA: TGTGCCAGCAGCCCTACAGCGGTTAGGGATGAGCAGTTCTTC. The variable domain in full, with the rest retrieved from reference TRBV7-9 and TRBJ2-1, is DTGVSQNPRHKITKRGQNVTFRCDPISEHNRLYWYRQTLGQGPEFLTYFQNEAQLEKSRLLSDRFSAERPKGSFSTLEIQRTEQGDSAMYLCASSPTAVRDEQFFGPGTRLTVL.

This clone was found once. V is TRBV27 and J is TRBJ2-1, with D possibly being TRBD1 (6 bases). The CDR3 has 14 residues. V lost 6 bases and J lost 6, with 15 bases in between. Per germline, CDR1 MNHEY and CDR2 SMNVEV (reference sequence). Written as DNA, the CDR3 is TGTGCCAGCAGACTTAGACAGGTCAGCAATGAGCAGTTCTTC. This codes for CASRLRQVSNEQFF.

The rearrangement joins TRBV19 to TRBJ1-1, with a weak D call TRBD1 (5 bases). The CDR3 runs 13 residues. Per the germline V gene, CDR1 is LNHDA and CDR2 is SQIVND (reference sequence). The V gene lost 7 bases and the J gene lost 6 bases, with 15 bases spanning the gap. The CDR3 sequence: CASTRWGRSEAFF. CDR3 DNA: TGTGCCAGTACCCGGTGGGGACGATCTGAAGCTTTCTTT. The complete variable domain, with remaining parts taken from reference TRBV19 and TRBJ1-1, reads DGGITQSPKYLFRKEGQNVTLSCEQNLNHDAMYWYRQDPGQGLRLIYYSQIVNDFQKGDIAEGYSVSREKKESFPLTVTSAQKNPTAFYLCASTRWGRSEAFFGQGTRLTVV.

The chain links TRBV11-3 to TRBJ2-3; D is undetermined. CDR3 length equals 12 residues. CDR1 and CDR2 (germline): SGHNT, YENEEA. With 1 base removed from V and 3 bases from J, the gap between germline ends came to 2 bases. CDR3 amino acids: CASSLATDTQYF. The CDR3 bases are TGTGCCAGCAGCTTAGCAACAGATACGCAGTATTTT.

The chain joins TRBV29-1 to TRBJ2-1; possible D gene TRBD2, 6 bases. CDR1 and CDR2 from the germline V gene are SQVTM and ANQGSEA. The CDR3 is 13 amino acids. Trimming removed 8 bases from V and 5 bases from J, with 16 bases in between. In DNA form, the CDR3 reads TGCAGCTGCGATAGCGGTAGAGACAATGAGCAGTTCTTC. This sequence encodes CSCDSGRDNEQFF.

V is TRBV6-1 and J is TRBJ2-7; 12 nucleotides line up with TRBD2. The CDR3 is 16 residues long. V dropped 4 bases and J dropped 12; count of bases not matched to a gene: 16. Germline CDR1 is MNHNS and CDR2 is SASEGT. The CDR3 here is CASSVGLAGPQFARYF. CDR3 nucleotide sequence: TGTGCCAGCAGTGTCGGACTAGCGGGACCCCAGTTCGCTCGGTACTTC.

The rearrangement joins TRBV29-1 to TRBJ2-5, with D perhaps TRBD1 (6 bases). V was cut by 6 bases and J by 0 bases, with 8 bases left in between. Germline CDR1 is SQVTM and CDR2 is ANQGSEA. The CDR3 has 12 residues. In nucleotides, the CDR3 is TGCAGCGTCGGGGACAACCAAGAGACCCAGTACTTC. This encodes CSVGDNQETQYF.

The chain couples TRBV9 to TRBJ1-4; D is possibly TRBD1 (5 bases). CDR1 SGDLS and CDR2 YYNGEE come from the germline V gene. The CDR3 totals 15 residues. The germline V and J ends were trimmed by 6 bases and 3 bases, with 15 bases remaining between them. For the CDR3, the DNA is TGTGCCAGCACCAAGGGACTGACCGCTAATGAAAAACTGTTTTTT. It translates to CASTKGLTANEKLFF.

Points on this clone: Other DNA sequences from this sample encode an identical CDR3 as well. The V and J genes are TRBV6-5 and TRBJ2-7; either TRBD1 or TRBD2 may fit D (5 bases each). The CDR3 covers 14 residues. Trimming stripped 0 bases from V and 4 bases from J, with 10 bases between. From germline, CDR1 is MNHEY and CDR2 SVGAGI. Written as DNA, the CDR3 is TGTGCCAGCAGTTACTCGGGGACGGTTTACGAGCAGTACTTC. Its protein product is CASSYSGTVYEQYF.

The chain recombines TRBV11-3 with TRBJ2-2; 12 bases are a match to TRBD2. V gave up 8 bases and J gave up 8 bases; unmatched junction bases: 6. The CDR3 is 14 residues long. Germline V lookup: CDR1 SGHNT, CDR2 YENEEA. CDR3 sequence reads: CASGTSGRMGELFF. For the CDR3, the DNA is TGTGCCAGCGGCACTAGCGGGAGGATGGGGGAGCTGTTTTTT.

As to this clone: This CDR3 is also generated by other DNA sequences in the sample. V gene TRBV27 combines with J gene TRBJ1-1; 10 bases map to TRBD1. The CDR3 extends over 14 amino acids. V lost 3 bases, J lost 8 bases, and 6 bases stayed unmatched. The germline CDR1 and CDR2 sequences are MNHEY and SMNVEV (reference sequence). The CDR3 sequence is CASSFRTGGTEAFF. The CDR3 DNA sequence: TGTGCCAGCAGTTTTCGGACAGGGGGGACAGAAGCTTTCTTT.

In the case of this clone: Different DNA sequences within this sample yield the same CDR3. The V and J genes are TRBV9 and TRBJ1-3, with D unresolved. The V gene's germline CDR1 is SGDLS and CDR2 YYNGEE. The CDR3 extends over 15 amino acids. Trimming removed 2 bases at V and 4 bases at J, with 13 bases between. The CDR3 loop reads CASSVGGRVGNTIYF. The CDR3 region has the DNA TGTGCCAGCAGCGTGGGAGGAAGGGTCGGAAACACCATATATTTT. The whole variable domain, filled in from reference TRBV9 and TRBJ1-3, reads DSGVTQTPKHLITATGQRVTLRCSPRSGDLSVYWYQQSLDQGLQFLIQYYNGEERAKGNILERFSAQQFPDLHSELNLSSLELGDSALYFCASSVGGRVGNTIYFGEGSWLTVV.

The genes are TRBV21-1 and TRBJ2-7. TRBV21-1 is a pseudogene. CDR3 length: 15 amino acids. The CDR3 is CASTLWGTLSYEQYF. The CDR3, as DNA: TGTGCCAGCACCCTATGGGGGACCCTCTCCTACGAGCAGTACTTC.

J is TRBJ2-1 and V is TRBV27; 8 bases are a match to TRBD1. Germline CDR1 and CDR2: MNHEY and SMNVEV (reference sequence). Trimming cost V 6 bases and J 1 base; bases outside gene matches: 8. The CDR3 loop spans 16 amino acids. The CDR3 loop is CASSSPRTGSYNEQFF. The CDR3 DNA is TGTGCCAGCAGCTCCCCTAGGACAGGGTCCTACAATGAGCAGTTCTTC.

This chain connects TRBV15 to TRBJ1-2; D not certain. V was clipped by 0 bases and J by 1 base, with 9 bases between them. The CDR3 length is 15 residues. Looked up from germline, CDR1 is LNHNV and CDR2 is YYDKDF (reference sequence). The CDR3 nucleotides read TGTGCCACCAGCAGAGATAAGGCCGTTAACTATGGCTACACCTTC. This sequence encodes CATSRDKAVNYGYTF.

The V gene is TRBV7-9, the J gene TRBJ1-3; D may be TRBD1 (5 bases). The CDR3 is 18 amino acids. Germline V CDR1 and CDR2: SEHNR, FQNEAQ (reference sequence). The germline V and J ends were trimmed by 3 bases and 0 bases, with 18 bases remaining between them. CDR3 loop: CASSFHSTGPSSGNTIYF. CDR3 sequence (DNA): TGTGCCAGCAGCTTCCATTCAACAGGACCGAGCTCTGGAAACACCATATATTTT.

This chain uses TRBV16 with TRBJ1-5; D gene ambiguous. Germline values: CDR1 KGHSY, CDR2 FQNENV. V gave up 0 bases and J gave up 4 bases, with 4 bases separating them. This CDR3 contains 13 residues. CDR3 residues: CASSQSPNQPQHF. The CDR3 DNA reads TGTGCCAGCAGCCAATCGCCGAATCAGCCCCAGCATTTT.

The CDR3: CASSMIPHLSGGDRYEQFF. The CDR3, as DNA: TGCGCCAGCAGCATGATACCACACCTCTCCGGGGGCGATCGTTATGAGCAGTTCTTC. This chain connects TRBV5-1 to TRBJ2-1; D could derive from TRBD1 or TRBD2 (6 bases each). The CDR3 length is 19 residues. V was trimmed by 4 bases and J by 8 bases, leaving 31 bases between them. Germline lookup yields CDR1 SGHRS and CDR2 YFSETQ.

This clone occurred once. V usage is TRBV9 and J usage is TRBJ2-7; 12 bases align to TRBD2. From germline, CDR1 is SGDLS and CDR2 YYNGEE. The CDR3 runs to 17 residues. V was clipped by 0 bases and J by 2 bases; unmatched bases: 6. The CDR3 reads CASSVVRLAGDAYEQYF. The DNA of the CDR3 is TGTGCCAGCAGCGTAGTTCGACTAGCGGGAGACGCCTACGAGCAGTACTTC.

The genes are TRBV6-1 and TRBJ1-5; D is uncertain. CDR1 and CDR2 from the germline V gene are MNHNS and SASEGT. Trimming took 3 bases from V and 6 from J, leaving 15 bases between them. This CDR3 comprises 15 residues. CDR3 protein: CASSEAYPGSQPQHF. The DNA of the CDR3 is TGTGCCAGCAGTGAGGCGTATCCAGGTAGTCAGCCCCAGCATTTT.